The 26 T cell receptor beta chains reported below all come from one sample, sequenced in a study of cytomegalovirus exposure and HLA in healthy donors (dated by TCRdb to about 2017). The receptor library was made with the immunoSEQ multiplex PCR assay. The multiplex PCR relied on a mix of 60 forward primers for TCR Vbeta segments and 13 reverse primers for TCR Jbeta segments. Here the immuneACCESS table is served through TCRdb, limited to in-frame sequences with V and J called. Missing clones are a known gap in these copies; in checked studies unresolved V genes cover under half, and the rest lacks a known reason. The sample contains some 98,000 clones, around 68% of them found a single time. The ten largest clones capture about 2.5% of the sample. Sequencing input: PBMCs. The receptor source for this set is a man aged 50 or older in good health and CMV-seronegative.

J is TRBJ2-1 and V is TRBV27; weak D call: TRBD1 (5 bases). The CDR3 consists of 15 residues. V was trimmed by 0 bases and J by 3 bases, leaving 9 bases between them. Germline CDR1 and CDR2: MNHEY and SMNVEV (reference sequence). The CDR3 nucleotides read TGTGCCAGCAGTTTATCGGGGCGGTTCTACAATGAGCAGTTCTTC. Amino acid sequence: CASSLSGRFYNEQFF.

The chain joins TRBV2 to TRBJ2-3, with 12 bases aligning to TRBD2. The CDR3 is 14 amino acids. J gave up 3 bases and V 11 bases, and 6 bases lay outside the gene matches. From germline, CDR1 is SNHLY and CDR2 FYNNEI. CDR3 bases: TGTGCCGGATTGACTAGCGGGAGAACAGATACGCAGTATTTT. Its translation: CAGLTSGRTDTQYF. The entire variable domain, with the rest obtained from reference TRBV2 and TRBJ2-3, is as follows: EPEVTQTPSHQVTQMGQEVILRCVPISNHLYFYWYRQILGQKVEFLVSFYNNEISEKSEIFDDQFSVERPDGSNFTLKIRSTKLEDSAMYFCAGLTSGRTDTQYFGPGTRLTVL.

The chain employs TRBV28 and TRBJ1-2; 10 bases agree with TRBD1. V lost 6 bases, J lost 8 bases, and 9 bases stayed unmatched. Germline V gives CDR1 MDHEN, CDR2 SYDVKM. CDR3 length: 14 residues. Here the CDR3 reads CASSWTGGLTGYTF. The CDR3 nucleotides are TGTGCCAGCAGCTGGACAGGGGGATTAACGGGCTACACCTTC.

This clone turned up a few times. The chain combines TRBV30 with TRBJ1-5, with a possible D match to TRBD1 (5 bases). The CDR3 is made up of 13 amino acids. Per the germline V gene, CDR1 is GTSNPN and CDR2 is SVGIG (reference sequence). Trimming pared 2 bases from V and 5 bases from J, leaving 10 bases between. The CDR3 sequence is CAWSYTTDQPQHF. The CDR3 DNA is TGTGCCTGGAGTTACACGACAGATCAGCCCCAGCATTTT. Full variable domain (remainder filled in from reference TRBV30 and TRBJ1-5): SQTIHQWPATLVQPVGSPLSLECTVEGTSNPNLYWYRQAAGRGLQLLFYSVGIGQISSEVPQNLSASRPQDRQFILSSKKLLLSDSGFYLCAWSYTTDQPQHFGDGTRLSIL.

This clone has only a few counts. The germline gene is not matched at one end of the junction; a read error may be the cause. The genes are TRBV6-6 and TRBJ2-7, with 8 bases fitting TRBD1. Germline CDR1 and CDR2: MNHNY and SVGAGI (reference sequence). CDR3 length: 13 residues. CDR3 loop: CASSYSTSWDRNF. In DNA, the CDR3 is TGTGCCAGCAGTTACTCGACTTCTTGGGACAGGAATTTC.

This sequence joins TRBV10-1 and TRBJ2-1, with 14 positions matching TRBD2. Germline trimming cut 5 bases from V and 5 bases from J; bases unmatched to any gene: 8. Germline CDR1 and CDR2: WNHNN and SYGVQD (reference sequence). CDR3 length: 17 residues. CDR3 region: CASSRPWTSGRNNEQFF. The CDR3 nucleotides are TGCGCCAGCAGTAGACCGTGGACTAGCGGGAGGAACAATGAGCAGTTCTTC.

The chain employs TRBV7-2 and TRBJ2-5, with 7 bases lining up with TRBD2. V lost 5 bases, J lost 7 bases, and 7 bases stayed unmatched. Per the germline V gene, CDR1 is SGHTA and CDR2 is FQGNSA. This CDR3 region has 13 residues. CDR3 region: CASSPGGDSTQYF. CDR3 nucleotide sequence: TGTGCCAGCAGCCCTGGGGGGGATTCGACCCAGTACTTC.

This rearrangement joins TRBV30 to TRBJ2-1; 7 bases fit TRBD1. V shed 3 bases and J 8 bases; nucleotides not matched to a gene: 7. CDR1 GTSNPN and CDR2 SVGIG come from the germline V gene (reference sequence). The CDR3 contains 13 residues. DNA of the CDR3: TGTGCCTGGAGCGATTCAACAGGGGATGAGCAGTTCTTC. This encodes CAWSDSTGDEQFF. Supplemented by reference TRBV30 and TRBJ2-1, the full variable domain reads SQTIHQWPATLVQPVGSPLSLECTVEGTSNPNLYWYRQAAGRGLQLLFYSVGIGQISSEVPQNLSASRPQDRQFILSSKKLLLSDSGFYLCAWSDSTGDEQFFGPGTRLTVL.

This clone came up once. This chain uses TRBV29-1 with TRBJ1-1, with D unclear. The CDR3 sequence is 16 residues long. Trimming removed 8 bases from V and 0 bases from J, with 22 bases in between. From germline, CDR1 is SQVTM and CDR2 ANQGSEA. The CDR3 here is CSNFGPFSGMNTEAFF. The DNA of the CDR3 is TGCAGCAACTTTGGACCTTTCTCGGGGATGAACACTGAAGCTTTCTTT.

The rearrangement uses TRBV10-1 and TRBJ2-1; 8 nucleotides line up with TRBD2. The J segment lost 9 bases and the V segment lost 3 bases, leaving 7 bases of the junction unmatched. This CDR3 is built from 14 residues. Germline V gene lookup returns CDR1 WNHNN and CDR2 SYGVQD (reference sequence). The CDR3 nucleotides are TGCGCCAGCAGTGACAGCGGGAGAGGCACTGAGCAGTTCTTC. Protein product: CASSDSGRGTEQFF.

The chain combines TRBV18 with TRBJ2-3; perhaps TRBD2 as D (5 bases). CDR3 length: 12 amino acids. CDR1 and CDR2 from the germline V gene are KGHSH and LQKENI. V lost 3 bases, J lost 4 bases, and 5 bases lay in between. CDR3: CASSPDSDTQYF. CDR3 nucleotide sequence: TGTGCCAGCTCACCGGACTCAGATACGCAGTATTTT.

The chain combines TRBV7-2 with TRBJ2-5, with 9 nucleotides matching TRBD2. CDR1 and CDR2 from the germline V gene are SGHTA and FQGNSA. V shed 5 bases and J 0 bases; nucleotides not matched to a gene: 13. This CDR3 has 18 residues. CDR3 region: CASSPRPTSGRYQETQYF. The CDR3 DNA sequence: TGTGCCAGCAGCCCACGTCCGACTAGCGGAAGGTACCAAGAGACCCAGTACTTC.

This clone showed up just once. The V gene is TRBV29-1, the J gene TRBJ2-2; 8 bases align to TRBD1. CDR1 is SQVTM and CDR2 is ANQGSEA in the germline V gene. The trim removed 2 bases at V and 5 bases at J, leaving 7 bases unmatched. There are 15 residues in the CDR3. This CDR3 reads CSVENSYRGTGELFF. The CDR3 coding sequence is TGCAGCGTTGAAAACTCCTACAGGGGGACCGGGGAGCTGTTTTTT.

This clone appeared a few times. The chain recombines TRBV4-2 with TRBJ2-2, with a tentative D call TRBD1 (5 bases). The V end lost 2 bases, the J end lost 4 bases, and 11 bases lay between the germline ends. The CDR3 totals 15 residues. CDR1 LGHNA and CDR2 YNFKEQ come from the germline V gene. CDR3 nucleotide sequence: TGTGCCAGCAGCCAAAGCAGGGAAATCACCGGGGAGCTGTTTTTT. It encodes CASSQSREITGELFF.

V is TRBV6-6 and J is TRBJ2-7, with D possibly TRBD1 on 6 matching bases. The CDR3 is made up of 14 amino acids. Trimming removed 10 bases at V and 5 bases at J, with 21 bases between. Germline V gene lookup returns CDR1 MNHNY and CDR2 SVGAGI (reference sequence). The DNA of the CDR3 is TGTGCCACAATGGCGGAGGCAGGGGTCAACGAGCAGTACTTC. This gives the protein CATMAEAGVNEQYF.

The chain couples TRBV7-2 to TRBJ1-6, with TRBD1 matching over 8 bases. CDR3 length: 16 residues. The germline V gene encodes CDR1 SGHTA and CDR2 FQGNSA. The junction had 10 bases not matched to a gene; V was cut back by 2 bases and J by 10 bases. Here the CDR3 reads CASSLNRQGSGSPLHF. The CDR3 bases are TGTGCCAGCAGCTTAAACCGACAGGGGAGCGGATCACCCCTCCACTTT.

The genes are TRBV7-2 and TRBJ1-5; no firm D call. The germline V gene has CDR1 SGHTA and CDR2 FQGNSA. This CDR3 is built from 13 residues. V dropped 1 base and J dropped 4 bases, with 5 bases sitting between them. The CDR3 DNA reads TGTGCCAGCAGCTTAGGGCCAAATCAGCCCCAGCATTTT. It encodes CASSLGPNQPQHF.

V usage is TRBV7-6 and J usage is TRBJ1-6, with 9 bases identical to TRBD1. With 0 bases clipped from V and 10 bases from J, the junction kept 7 bases outside the gene matches. Germline loops: CDR1 SGHVS, CDR2 FNYEAQ. The CDR3 is 16 amino acids. CDR3 region: CASSLAPGQGSSPLHF. The CDR3 DNA reads as TGTGCCAGCAGCTTAGCTCCAGGACAGGGGTCCTCACCCCTCCACTTT.

This chain links TRBV7-9 with TRBJ2-3, with no clear D. V was cut by 0 bases and J by 0 bases, with 4 bases left in between. The germline V gene has CDR1 SEHNR and CDR2 FQNEAQ (reference sequence). This CDR3 is 14 amino acids long. The DNA of the CDR3 is TGTGCCAGCAGCTTAGCCAGAAGCACAGATACGCAGTATTTT. As protein: CASSLARSTDTQYF.

The genes are TRBV5-1 and TRBJ2-1, with 12 bases fitting TRBD2. The germline gives CDR1 SGHRS, CDR2 YFSETQ. The CDR3 spans 16 residues. V lost 4 bases to trimming and J lost 4 bases; unmatched junction nucleotides: 6. CDR3 amino acids: CASSTRTSGVYNEQFF. DNA for the CDR3: TGCGCCAGCAGCACCCGGACTAGCGGGGTATACAATGAGCAGTTCTTC.

The V call is TRBV5-1, the J call TRBJ1-4; maybe TRBD1 (5 bases). CDR1 and CDR2 (germline): SGHRS, YFSETQ. This CDR3 has 14 residues. Between the trimmed V and J ends, which lost 0 bases and 4 bases, there was a span of 7 bases. The DNA of the CDR3 is TGCGCCAGCAGCTTGGAGGGGAATAATGAAAAACTGTTTTTT. Its translation is CASSLEGNNEKLFF.

This clone was observed once. This chain connects TRBV4-3 to TRBJ2-1; 8 nucleotides align to TRBD2. Unmatched junction bases numbered 5, after V lost 0 bases and J lost 1 base. Germline V CDR1 and CDR2: LGHNA, YSLEER. This CDR3 comprises 17 residues. CDR3 nucleotide sequence: TGCGCCAGCAGCCAAGATGTGGCGGGGGGTTCCTACAATGAGCAGTTCTTC. It yields the protein CASSQDVAGGSYNEQFF.

This clone was seen a single time. The V gene is TRBV27, the J gene TRBJ2-3; TRBD1 agrees at 7 bases. The CDR3 totals 13 residues. CDR1 and CDR2 (germline): MNHEY, SMNVEV (reference sequence). Losses at the gene ends were 3 bases for V and 3 bases for J; bases not matched to a gene: 0. The CDR3 coding sequence is TGTGCCAGCAGTTTGGACAGGACAGATACGCAGTATTTT. Translating it yields CASSLDRTDTQYF.

The chain's CDR3 is CASTGSLSYNEQFF. The CDR3 nucleotides are TGTGCCAGCACAGGGTCGCTCTCCTACAATGAGCAGTTCTTC. The chain has TRBV28 and TRBJ2-1; D might be TRBD1 (5 bases). Germline values: CDR1 MDHEN, CDR2 SYDVKM. CDR3 length: 14 residues. V was pared by 7 bases and J by 0 bases, with 10 bases between.

Only a few counts were recorded for this clone. The V call is TRBV6-5, the J call TRBJ1-2; maybe TRBD1 (5 bases). V was cut by 2 bases and J by 2 bases, with 9 bases left in between. CDR1 is MNHEY and CDR2 is SVGAGI in the germline V gene. This CDR3 region has 14 residues. The CDR3, as DNA: TGTGCCAGCAGTTACGACAGTACCAACTATGGCTACACCTTC. It yields the protein CASSYDSTNYGYTF.

With respect to this clone: The junction and the germline gene differ at one end; a read error may be behind it. The chain is built from TRBV7-7 and TRBJ2-7, with D possibly TRBD2 on 7 matching bases. Germline CDR1 reads SSHAT; CDR2 reads FNYEAQ (reference sequence). The CDR3 totals 13 residues. This CDR3 is CASSLGGVNEQYF. CDR3 DNA: TGTGCTAGCAGCTTAGGGGGGGTCAACGAGCAGTACTTC.